These T cell receptor beta chains were read from a single sample in a study of spatial heterogeneity in lung cancer. TCRdb re-called the 5' RACE reads through MiXCR, storing one row per CDR3 protein. The sample lists some 9,300 distinct CDR3 sequences; 6.1% were seen once. The sample was normal lung tissue next to the tumor, taken at surgery. All receptors come from a male donor with early-stage non-small cell lung cancer. The CDR3 runs from the conserved cysteine through the conserved F or W. The order of the fields is V gene, J gene, D gene, CDR3 length, clone size, CDR3 protein, CDR3 DNA. A D gene is named only where the DNA matches it firmly. A row's size may be missing; if present it is once, few, many or a size class.

v_gene: TRBV18
j_gene: TRBJ1-1
d_gene: .
len: 12
abundance: many
CDR3aa: CASSPSTEEAFF
CDR3nt: TGTGCCAGCTCACCATCGACAGAAGAAGCTTTCTTT

v_gene: TRBV4-3
j_gene: TRBJ2-5
d_gene: TRBD2
len: 18
abundance: many
CDR3aa: CASSQDLSTSGTQETQYF
CDR3nt: TGCGCCAGCAGCCAAGATCTTTCGACTAGCGGGACCCAAGAGACCCAGTACTTC

v_gene: TRBV27
j_gene: TRBJ1-1
d_gene: .
len: 15
abundance: many
CDR3aa: CASSSKGAGNTEAFF
CDR3nt: TGTGCCAGCAGTTCTAAAGGAGCCGGGAACACTGAAGCTTTCTTT

v_gene: TRBV2
j_gene: TRBJ2-7
d_gene: .
len: 11
abundance: many
CDR3aa: CASSGAYEQYF
CDR3nt: TGTGCCAGCAGCGGAGCTTACGAGCAGTACTTC

v_gene: TRBV6-2/TRBV6-3
j_gene: TRBJ2-1
d_gene: TRBD1
len: 16
abundance: many
CDR3aa: CASTHTRDRGYNEQFF
CDR3nt: TGTGCCAGCACCCACACGAGGGACAGGGGGTACAATGAGCAGTTCTTC

v_gene: TRBV12-3/TRBV12-4
j_gene: TRBJ2-1
d_gene: TRBD2
len: 15
abundance: many
CDR3aa: CASSALSGAYNEQFF
CDR3nt: TGTGCCAGCAGTGCGCTTAGCGGGGCCTACAATGAGCAGTTCTTC

v_gene: TRBV20-1
j_gene: TRBJ2-3
d_gene: TRBD1
len: 13
abundance: few
CDR3aa: CSAQGVGTDTQYF
CDR3nt: TGCAGTGCCCAGGGGGTGGGTACAGATACGCAGTATTTT

v_gene: TRBV14
j_gene: TRBJ1-4
d_gene: .
len: 15
abundance: many
CDR3aa: CASSQFGQGREKLFF
CDR3nt: TGTGCCAGCAGCCAATTCGGTCAGGGGCGGGAAAAACTGTTTTTT

v_gene: TRBV2
j_gene: TRBJ2-3
d_gene: TRBD1
len: 15
abundance: many
CDR3aa: CATNPGQKVPDTQYF
CDR3nt: TGTGCCACCAACCCGGGACAGAAAGTACCAGATACGCAGTATTTT

v_gene: TRBV20-1
j_gene: TRBJ2-3
d_gene: .
len: 14
abundance: many
CDR3aa: CSARSSVGTDTQYF
CDR3nt: TGCAGTGCTAGGTCCAGCGTCGGCACAGATACGCAGTATTTT

v_gene: TRBV7-8
j_gene: TRBJ2-1
d_gene: .
len: 13
abundance: many
CDR3aa: CASRLPIGNEQFF
CDR3nt: TGTGCCAGCAGACTCCCCATAGGGAATGAGCAGTTCTTC

v_gene: TRBV5-4
j_gene: TRBJ1-1
d_gene: TRBD1
len: 15
abundance: many
CDR3aa: CASSFQGAMNTEAFF
CDR3nt: TGTGCCAGCAGCTTTCAGGGGGCGATGAACACTGAAGCTTTCTTT

v_gene: TRBV20-1
j_gene: TRBJ2-7
d_gene: TRBD1
len: 12
abundance: .
CDR3aa: CSARWTGDEQYF
CDR3nt: TGCAGTGCGCGATGGACAGGGGATGAGCAGTACTTC

v_gene: TRBV2
j_gene: TRBJ1-5
d_gene: .
len: 14
abundance: many
CDR3aa: CASTGVQGNQPQHF
CDR3nt: TGTGCCAGCACCGGGGTGCAGGGTAATCAGCCCCAGCATTTT

v_gene: TRBV6-5
j_gene: TRBJ1-1
d_gene: .
len: 12
abundance: many
CDR3aa: CASSYRAGRAFF
CDR3nt: TGTGCCAGCAGTTACAGGGCCGGTCGGGCTTTCTTT

v_gene: TRBV6-5
j_gene: TRBJ1-2
d_gene: TRBD1
len: 14
abundance: many
CDR3aa: CASRVQGFEDGYTF
CDR3nt: TGTGCCAGCAGGGTACAGGGGTTCGAGGATGGCTACACCTTC

v_gene: TRBV11-2
j_gene: TRBJ2-7
d_gene: TRBD1
len: 15
abundance: many
CDR3aa: CASSLFGGTGDEQYF
CDR3nt: TGTGCCAGCAGCTTATTTGGGGGGACAGGGGACGAGCAGTACTTC

v_gene: TRBV20-1
j_gene: TRBJ1-2
d_gene: .
len: 14
abundance: .
CDR3aa: CSAPQNRINYGYTF
CDR3nt: TGCAGTGCGCCCCAGAACAGGATTAACTATGGCTACACCTTC

v_gene: TRBV29-1
j_gene: TRBJ2-1
d_gene: TRBD2
len: 14
abundance: many
CDR3aa: CSHLAGGLGNEQFF
CDR3nt: TGCAGCCACCTGGCGGGAGGGCTGGGTAATGAGCAGTTCTTC

v_gene: TRBV4-2
j_gene: TRBJ1-6
d_gene: TRBD1
len: 15
abundance: many
CDR3aa: CASSRGQGARSPLHF
CDR3nt: TGTGCCAGCAGCCGTGGACAGGGGGCGCGTTCACCCCTCCACTTT

v_gene: TRBV28
j_gene: TRBJ1-1
d_gene: .
len: 14
abundance: many
CDR3aa: CASSFLQGQTEAFF
CDR3nt: TGTGCCAGCAGTTTCCTTCAGGGGCAAACTGAAGCTTTCTTT

v_gene: TRBV18
j_gene: TRBJ1-5
d_gene: .
len: 18
abundance: many
CDR3aa: CASSPTPAAGHSNQPQHF
CDR3nt: TGTGCCAGCTCACCCACCCCGGCAGCCGGGCATAGCAATCAGCCCCAGCATTTT

v_gene: TRBV2
j_gene: TRBJ2-2
d_gene: .
len: 15
abundance: many
CDR3aa: CASGRGEVFPGELFF
CDR3nt: TGTGCCAGCGGACGGGGTGAGGTCTTCCCCGGGGAGCTGTTTTTT

v_gene: TRBV7-2
j_gene: TRBJ2-7
d_gene: .
len: 15
abundance: medium-sized
CDR3aa: CASSLQEGSMYEQYF
CDR3nt: TGTGCCAGCAGCTTGCAGGAGGGAAGTATGTACGAGCAGTACTTC

v_gene: TRBV7-9
j_gene: TRBJ2-7
d_gene: .
len: 15
abundance: many
CDR3aa: CASSLDGTGRSEQYF
CDR3nt: TGTGCCAGCAGCTTAGACGGGACTGGCCGAAGCGAGCAGTACTTC

v_gene: TRBV2
j_gene: TRBJ2-4
d_gene: TRBD1
len: 13
abundance: many
CDR3aa: CASSTGEENIQYF
CDR3nt: TGTGCCAGCTCGACAGGGGAAGAAAACATTCAGTACTTC

v_gene: TRBV19
j_gene: TRBJ2-1
d_gene: TRBD1
len: 15
abundance: many
CDR3aa: CASSAGGSSYNEQFF
CDR3nt: TGTGCCAGTAGCGCAGGGGGCAGCTCCTACAATGAGCAGTTCTTC

v_gene: TRBV30
j_gene: TRBJ1-1
d_gene: .
len: 13
abundance: few
CDR3aa: CAINRVSNTEAFF
CDR3nt: TGTGCCATAAACAGGGTATCGAACACTGAAGCTTTCTTT

v_gene: TRBV6-5
j_gene: TRBJ2-3
d_gene: TRBD2
len: 16
abundance: .
CDR3aa: CASSYDSSGGWDTQYF
CDR3nt: TGTGCCAGCAGTTACGATTCTAGCGGGGGCTGGGATACGCAGTATTTT

v_gene: TRBV7-9
j_gene: TRBJ2-6
d_gene: .
len: 15
abundance: many
CDR3aa: CASSFWLSGANVLTF
CDR3nt: TGTGCCAGCAGCTTTTGGCTTTCTGGGGCCAACGTCCTGACTTTC

v_gene: TRBV5-4
j_gene: TRBJ2-7
d_gene: TRBD2
len: 14
abundance: few
CDR3aa: CASSPGLAGDEQYF
CDR3nt: TGTGCCAGCAGCCCGGGACTAGCGGGAGACGAGCAGTACTTC

v_gene: TRBV11-2
j_gene: TRBJ2-5
d_gene: TRBD2
len: 16
abundance: large
CDR3aa: CASRGTSGGTVKTQYF
CDR3nt: TGTGCCAGCAGGGGGACTAGCGGGGGCACGGTTAAGACCCAGTACTTC

v_gene: TRBV5-1
j_gene: TRBJ2-3
d_gene: .
len: 11
abundance: many
CDR3aa: CASSSTDTQYF
CDR3nt: TGCGCCAGCAGCTCAACAGATACGCAGTATTTT

v_gene: TRBV6-6
j_gene: TRBJ2-7
d_gene: .
len: 11
abundance: few
CDR3aa: CASFAGGEQYF
CDR3nt: TGTGCCAGCTTCGCCGGGGGCGAGCAGTACTTC

v_gene: TRBV9
j_gene: TRBJ1-1
d_gene: .
len: 16
abundance: many
CDR3aa: CASSVDGGLGSAEAFF
CDR3nt: TGTGCCAGCAGCGTAGATGGAGGGTTGGGGTCGGCTGAAGCTTTCTTT

v_gene: TRBV4-1
j_gene: TRBJ2-7
d_gene: TRBD1
len: 15
abundance: many
CDR3aa: CASSQDRGPSYEQYF
CDR3nt: TGCGCCAGCAGCCAGGACAGGGGGCCTTCCTACGAGCAGTACTTC

v_gene: TRBV7-9
j_gene: TRBJ2-7
d_gene: TRBD1
len: 13
abundance: few
CDR3aa: CASSFGTGNEQYF
CDR3nt: TGTGCCAGCAGCTTTGGGACAGGGAACGAGCAGTACTTC

v_gene: TRBV5-1
j_gene: TRBJ2-7
d_gene: TRBD1
len: 16
abundance: medium-sized
CDR3aa: CASSLATGVTRHEQYF
CDR3nt: TGCGCCAGCAGCTTGGCCACAGGGGTAACCCGCCACGAGCAGTACTTC

v_gene: TRBV6-2/TRBV6-3
j_gene: TRBJ2-1
d_gene: .
len: 15
abundance: medium-sized
CDR3aa: CASSGSLFFVDEQFF
CDR3nt: TGTGCCAGCAGTGGGAGCCTCTTTTTTGTCGATGAGCAGTTCTTC

v_gene: TRBV20-1
j_gene: TRBJ2-2
d_gene: .
len: 15
abundance: many
CDR3aa: CSARTGVGNTGELFF
CDR3nt: TGCAGTGCTAGGACAGGAGTTGGGAACACCGGGGAGCTGTTTTTT

v_gene: TRBV12-3/TRBV12-4
j_gene: TRBJ2-4
d_gene: .
len: 16
abundance: few
CDR3aa: CASSFVLGVAKNIQYF
CDR3nt: TGTGCCAGCAGTTTTGTGTTAGGGGTAGCCAAAAACATTCAGTACTTC

v_gene: TRBV6-2/TRBV6-3
j_gene: TRBJ2-3
d_gene: TRBD2
len: 15
abundance: many
CDR3aa: CASRDPAGTGDTQYF
CDR3nt: TGTGCCAGCAGGGACCCAGCGGGGACTGGGGATACGCAGTATTTT